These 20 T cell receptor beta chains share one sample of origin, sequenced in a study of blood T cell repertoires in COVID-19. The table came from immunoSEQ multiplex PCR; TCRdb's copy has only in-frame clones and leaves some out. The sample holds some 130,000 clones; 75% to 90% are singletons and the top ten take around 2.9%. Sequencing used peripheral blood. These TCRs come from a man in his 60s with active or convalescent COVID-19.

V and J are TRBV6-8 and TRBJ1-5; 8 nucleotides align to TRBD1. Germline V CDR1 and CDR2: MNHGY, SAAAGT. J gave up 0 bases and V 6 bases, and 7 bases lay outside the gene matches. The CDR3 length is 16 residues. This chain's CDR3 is CASRGQGPYSNQPQHF. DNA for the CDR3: TGTGCCAGCAGAGGACAGGGTCCTTATAGCAATCAGCCCCAGCATTTT.

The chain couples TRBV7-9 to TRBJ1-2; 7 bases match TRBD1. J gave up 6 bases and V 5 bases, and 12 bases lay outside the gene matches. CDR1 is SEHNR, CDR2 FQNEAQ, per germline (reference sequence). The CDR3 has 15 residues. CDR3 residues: CASSVSQGWLDGYTF. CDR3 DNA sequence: TGTGCCAGCAGCGTATCACAGGGGTGGTTAGATGGCTACACCTTC.

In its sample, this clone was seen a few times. The CDR3 DNA reads as TGTGCCAGCAGCCGCGGGACTAGCGGGAGCTCCTACAATGAGCAGTTCTTC. Amino acids: CASSRGTSGSSYNEQFF. The rearrangement links TRBV3-1 (or the pseudogene TRBV3-2) to TRBJ2-1; 14 bases align to TRBD2. CDR1 is LGHDT and CDR2 is YNNKEL in the germline V gene (reference sequence). V was pared by 4 bases and J by 0 bases, with 2 bases of the junction left unmatched. This CDR3 has 17 amino acids.

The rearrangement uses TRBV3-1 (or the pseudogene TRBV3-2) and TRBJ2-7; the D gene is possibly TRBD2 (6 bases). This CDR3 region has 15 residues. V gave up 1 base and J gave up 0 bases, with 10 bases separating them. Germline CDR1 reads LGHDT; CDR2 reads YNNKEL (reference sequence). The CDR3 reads CASSQVGGRSYEQYF. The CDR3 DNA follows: TGTGCCAGCAGCCAAGTCGGAGGGCGCTCCTACGAGCAGTACTTC.

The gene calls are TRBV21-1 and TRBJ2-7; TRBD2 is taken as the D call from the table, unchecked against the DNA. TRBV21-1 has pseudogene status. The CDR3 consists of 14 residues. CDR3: CAILRDSPSYEQYF. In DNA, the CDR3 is TGTGCCATCCTTCGGGACTCCCCATCCTACGAGCAGTACTTC.

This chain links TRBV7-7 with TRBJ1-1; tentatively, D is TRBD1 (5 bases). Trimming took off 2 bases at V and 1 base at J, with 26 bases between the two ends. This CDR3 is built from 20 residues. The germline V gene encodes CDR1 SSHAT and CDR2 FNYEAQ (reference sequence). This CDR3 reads CASSLRVGGSGQWENTEAFF. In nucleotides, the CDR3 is TGTGCCAGCAGCTTAAGGGTCGGGGGTTCAGGGCAATGGGAGAACACTGAAGCTTTCTTT.

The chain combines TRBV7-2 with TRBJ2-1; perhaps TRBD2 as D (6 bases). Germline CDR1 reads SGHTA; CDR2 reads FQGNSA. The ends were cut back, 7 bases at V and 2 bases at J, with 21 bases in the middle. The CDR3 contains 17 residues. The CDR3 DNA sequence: TGTGCCAGCACCCCCGGGGCTTCCGGGAGTCCCTACAATGAGCAGTTCTTC. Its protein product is CASTPGASGSPYNEQFF.

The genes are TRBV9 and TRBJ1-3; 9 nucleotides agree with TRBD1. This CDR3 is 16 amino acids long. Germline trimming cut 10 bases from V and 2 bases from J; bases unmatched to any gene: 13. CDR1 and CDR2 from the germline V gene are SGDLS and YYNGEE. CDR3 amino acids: CASPPRQGGPGNTIYF. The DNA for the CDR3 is TGTGCCTCTCCTCCTAGACAGGGGGGACCTGGAAACACCATATATTTT.

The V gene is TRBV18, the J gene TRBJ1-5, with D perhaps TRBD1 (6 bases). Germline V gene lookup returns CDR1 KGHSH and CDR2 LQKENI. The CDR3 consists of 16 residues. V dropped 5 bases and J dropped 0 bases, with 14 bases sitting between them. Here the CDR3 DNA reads TGTGCCAGCTCAGCCGGGACACCTTATAGCAATCAGCCCCAGCATTTT. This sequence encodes CASSAGTPYSNQPQHF.

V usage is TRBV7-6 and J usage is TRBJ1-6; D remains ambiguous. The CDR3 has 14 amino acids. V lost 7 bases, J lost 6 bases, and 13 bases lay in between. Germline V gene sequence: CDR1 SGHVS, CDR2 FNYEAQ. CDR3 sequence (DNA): TGTGCCAGCAAGTCGGGGTCTGGTAATTCACCCCTCCACTTT. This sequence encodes CASKSGSGNSPLHF.

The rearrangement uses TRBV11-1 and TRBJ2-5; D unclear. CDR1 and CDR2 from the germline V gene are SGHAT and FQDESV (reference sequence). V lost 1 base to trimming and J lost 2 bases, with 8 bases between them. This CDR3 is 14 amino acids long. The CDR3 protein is CASSLEPGQETQYF. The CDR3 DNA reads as TGTGCCAGCAGCTTAGAGCCAGGTCAAGAGACCCAGTACTTC. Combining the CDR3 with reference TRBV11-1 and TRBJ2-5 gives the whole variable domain EAEVAQSPRYKITEKSQAVAFWCDPISGHATLYWYRQILGQGPELLVQFQDESVVDDSQLPKDRFSAERLKGVDSTLKIQPAELGDSAMYLCASSLEPGQETQYFGPGTRLLVL.

The DNA for the CDR3 is TGCGCCAGCAGGTCTACCTCCACAGATACGCAGTATTTT. It encodes CASRSTSTDTQYF. The rearrangement joins TRBV5-1 to TRBJ2-3; D unresolved. The CDR3 has 13 residues. V lost 5 bases and J 2 bases, leaving 9 bases between the germline ends. Germline V gene data show CDR1 as SGHRS and CDR2 as YFSETQ.

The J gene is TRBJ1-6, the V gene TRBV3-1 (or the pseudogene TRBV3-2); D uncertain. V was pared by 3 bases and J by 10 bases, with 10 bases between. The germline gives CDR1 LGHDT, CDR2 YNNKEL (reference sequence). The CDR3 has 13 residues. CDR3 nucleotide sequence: TGTGCCAGCAGCCACGGCGGTGGCTCACCCCTCCACTTT. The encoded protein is CASSHGGGSPLHF.

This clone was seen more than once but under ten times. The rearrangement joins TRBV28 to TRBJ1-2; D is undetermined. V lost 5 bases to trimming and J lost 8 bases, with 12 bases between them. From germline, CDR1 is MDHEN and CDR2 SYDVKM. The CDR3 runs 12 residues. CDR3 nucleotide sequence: TGTGCCAGCAGTCCTCCCGAGGGCGGCTACACCTTC. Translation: CASSPPEGGYTF.

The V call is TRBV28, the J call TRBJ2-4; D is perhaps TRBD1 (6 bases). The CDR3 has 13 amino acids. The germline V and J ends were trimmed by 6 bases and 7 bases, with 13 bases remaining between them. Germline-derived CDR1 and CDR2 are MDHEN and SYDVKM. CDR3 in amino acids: CASRPDRMNIQYF. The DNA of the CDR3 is TGTGCCAGCAGACCTGACAGGATGAACATTCAGTACTTC.

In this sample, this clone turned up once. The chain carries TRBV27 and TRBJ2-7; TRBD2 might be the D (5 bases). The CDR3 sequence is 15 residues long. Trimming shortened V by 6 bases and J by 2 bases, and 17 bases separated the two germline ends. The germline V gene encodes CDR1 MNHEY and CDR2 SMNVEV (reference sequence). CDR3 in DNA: TGTGCCAGCAGCCCCTTACCTCGGGGAGCCTACGAGCAGTACTTC. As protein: CASSPLPRGAYEQYF.

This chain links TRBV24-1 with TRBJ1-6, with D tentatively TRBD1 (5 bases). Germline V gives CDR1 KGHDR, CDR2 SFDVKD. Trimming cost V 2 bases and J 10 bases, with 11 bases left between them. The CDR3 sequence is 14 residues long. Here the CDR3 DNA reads TGTGCCACCAGTGATTCGCCTCGGGGGTCACCCCTCCACTTT. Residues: CATSDSPRGSPLHF.

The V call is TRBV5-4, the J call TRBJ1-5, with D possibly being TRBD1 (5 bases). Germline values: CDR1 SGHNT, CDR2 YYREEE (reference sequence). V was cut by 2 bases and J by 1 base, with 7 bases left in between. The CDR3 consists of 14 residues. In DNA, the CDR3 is TGTGCCAGCAGCTTCGGGGGGAGCAATCAGCCCCAGCATTTT. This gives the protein CASSFGGSNQPQHF.

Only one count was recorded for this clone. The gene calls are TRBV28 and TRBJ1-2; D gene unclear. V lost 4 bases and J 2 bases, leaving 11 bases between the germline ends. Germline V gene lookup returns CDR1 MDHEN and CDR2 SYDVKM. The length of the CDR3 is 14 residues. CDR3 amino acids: CASSSTPLNYGYTF. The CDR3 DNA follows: TGTGCCAGCAGTTCGACTCCTTTAAACTATGGCTACACCTTC.

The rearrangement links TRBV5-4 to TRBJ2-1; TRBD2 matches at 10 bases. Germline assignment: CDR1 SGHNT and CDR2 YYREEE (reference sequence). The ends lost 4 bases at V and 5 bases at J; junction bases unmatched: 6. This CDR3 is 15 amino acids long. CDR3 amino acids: CASSKPGTSDNEQFF. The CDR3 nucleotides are TGTGCCAGCAGCAAACCCGGGACTAGCGACAATGAGCAGTTCTTC. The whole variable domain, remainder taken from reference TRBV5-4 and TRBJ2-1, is ETGVTQSPTHLIKTRGQQVTLRCSSQSGHNTVSWYQQALGQGPQFIFQYYREEENGRGNFPPRFSGLQFPNYSSELNVNALELDDSALYLCASSKPGTSDNEQFFGPGTRLTVL.